Each of the 11 T cell receptor beta chains below was sequenced from the same sample in a study of regulatory T cells in long-lasting Graves disease. Relying on iRepertoire HTBI primers and Arm-PCR of CDR3 regions, the team built TCR beta libraries. TCRdb ran MiXCR on the multiplex PCR reads and lists one entry per CDR3 protein. Seen here are more than 400,000 distinct CDR3 sequences, under 20% observed once, and the top ten hold approximately 12%. Regarding time point: newly diagnosed GD, antithyroid drugs for less than 3 months. PBMC-derived RNA was used for the TCR library. In addition, the sample was reused for a study of T cells in Graves' hyperthyroidism and ophthalmopathy.

The sequenced sample was peripheral blood mononuclear cells (PBMCs), obtained at new diagnosis, from a patient treated with antithyroid drugs. The receptors shown here come from a man between 40 and 49 years old with Graves disease.

This clonotype has at least ten counts. The chain has TRBV3-1 and TRBJ2-3; TRBD2 might be the D (5 bases). Germline V gene data show CDR1 as LGHDT and CDR2 as YNNKEL (reference sequence). This CDR3 contains 12 residues. V was clipped by 11 bases and J by 2 bases, with 11 bases between them. CDR3 nucleotides: TGTGCCGTCGAGGGTGACACAGATACGCAGTATTTT. This encodes CAVEGDTDTQYF.

This clonotype was counted many times. The V gene is TRBV3-1, the J gene TRBJ2-7; 8 nucleotides match TRBD1. Germline CDR1 and CDR2: LGHDT and YNNKEL (reference sequence). The CDR3 covers 14 residues. The ends lost 6 bases at V and 1 base at J; junction bases unmatched: 5. The CDR3 spells CASSQQGVSYEQYF. The CDR3 coding sequence is TGTGCCAGCAGTCAACAGGGGGTTTCCTACGAGCAGTACTTC.

CDR3 DNA: TGTGCCAGCAGCGGACACAGTAAGGGTGAGCAGTTCTTC. This encodes CASSGHSKGEQFF. V and J are TRBV5-4 and TRBJ2-1; the D gene is possibly TRBD1 (5 bases). The germline CDR1 and CDR2 sequences are SGHNT and YYREEE (reference sequence). The CDR3 is 13 amino acids. V was pared by 4 bases and J by 9 bases, with 14 bases between.

The table lists this clonotype with a few counts. The chain recombines TRBV6-1 with TRBJ1-5; D is perhaps TRBD1 (5 bases). CDR1 and CDR2 (germline): MNHNS, SASEGT. V was shortened by 7 bases and J by 4 bases, with 8 bases between the two germline ends. The CDR3 is made up of 12 amino acids. CDR3 sequence reads: CASKGENQPQHF. CDR3 nucleotides: TGTGCCAGCAAAGGGGAGAATCAGCCCCAGCATTTT.

This clonotype was seen repeatedly, ten times or more. The chain employs TRBV7-9 and TRBJ2-3; D ambiguous. V was pared by 5 bases and J by 1 base, with 10 bases between. This CDR3 is 14 amino acids long. CDR1 and CDR2 from the germline V gene are SEHNR and FQNEAQ (reference sequence). CDR3 DNA sequence: TGTGCCAGCAGCCCTCTTAGCCGCACAGATACGCAGTATTTT. It codes for CASSPLSRTDTQYF.

This clonotype was detected many times. The chain is built from TRBV30 and TRBJ2-7; tentative D call: TRBD2 (7 bases). Germline V gene data show CDR1 as GTSNPN and CDR2 as SVGIG (reference sequence). This CDR3 contains 14 residues. Trimming stripped 7 bases from V and 6 bases from J, with 22 bases between. Here the CDR3 reads CASSLRGADGEQYF. CDR3 bases: TGTGCCTCCTCATTACGGGGGGCGGATGGCGAGCAGTACTTC.

As to this clonotype: The conserved phenylalanine or tryptophan is not found at the CDR3 terminus, so this likely reflects a read error. The chain links TRBV18 to TRBJ2-1; 13 positions agree with TRBD2. The trim removed 4 bases at V and 6 bases at J, leaving 0 bases unmatched. The length of the CDR3 is 14 residues. The V gene's germline CDR1 is KGHSH and CDR2 LQKENI. CDR3 DNA sequence: TGTGCCAGCTCACGGACTAGCGGGAGCAATGAGCAGTTCCTC. Its translation: CASSRTSGSNEQFL.

V is TRBV9 and J is TRBJ2-2; no reliable D call. CDR1 is SGDLS and CDR2 is YYNGEE in the germline V gene. Trimming removed 0 bases from V and 5 bases from J, with 5 bases in between. CDR3 length equals 13 residues. The DNA for the CDR3 is TGTGCCAGCAGCGTAGGTATAACCGGGGAGCTGTTTTTT. This gives the protein CASSVGITGELFF.

V gene TRBV28 combines with J gene TRBJ1-2, with D perhaps TRBD1 (6 bases). The CDR3 is 14 amino acids. Per the germline V gene, CDR1 is MDHEN and CDR2 is SYDVKM. V was trimmed by 2 bases and J by 5 bases, leaving 12 bases between them. CDR3 protein: CASSLIPGAYGYTF. The CDR3 DNA is TGTGCCAGCAGTTTAATCCCAGGGGCTTATGGCTACACCTTC.

This clonotype has a count of ten or more. This chain joins TRBV11-3 and TRBJ2-2; 8 bases are a match to TRBD2. Germline lookup yields CDR1 SGHNT and CDR2 YENEEA. This CDR3 spans 17 amino acids. Unmatched junction bases numbered 11, after V lost 2 bases and J lost 6 bases. The CDR3 sequence is CASSLYLLAGEAGELFF. Here the CDR3 DNA reads TGTGCCAGCAGCTTATACCTCCTAGCGGGTGAAGCCGGGGAGCTGTTTTTT.

This clonotype was recorded at least ten times. J is TRBJ2-7 and V is TRBV12-3 or TRBV12-4; unclear D gene. V lost 6 bases to trimming and J lost 1 base, with 7 bases between them. CDR3 length: 12 amino acids. CDR3 DNA sequence: TGTGCCAGCAGCCCCGAATCCTACGAGCAGTACTTC. Translated, it gives CASSPESYEQYF.